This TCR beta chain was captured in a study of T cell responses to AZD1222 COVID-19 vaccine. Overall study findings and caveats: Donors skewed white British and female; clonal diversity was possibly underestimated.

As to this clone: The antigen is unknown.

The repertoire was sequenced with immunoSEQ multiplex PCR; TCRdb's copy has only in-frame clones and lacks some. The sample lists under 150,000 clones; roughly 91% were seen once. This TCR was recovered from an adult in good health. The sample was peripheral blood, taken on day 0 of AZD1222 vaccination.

The CDR3 nucleotides read TGTGCCATCAGTGGCGCCGAACACCTCCCAGATACGCAGTATTTT. It codes for CAISGAEHLPDTQYF. This chain links TRBV10-3 with TRBJ2-3; D uncertain. V lost 4 bases, J lost 4 bases, and 15 bases lay in between. This CDR3 comprises 15 residues. CDR1 is ENHRY, CDR2 SYGVKD, per germline.